These T cell receptor beta chains were read from a single sample in a study of blood T cell repertoires in COVID-19. The method was immunoSEQ multiplex PCR; TCRdb's version includes in-frame clones alone and lacks a portion of them. The sample yields approximately 150,000 clones, about four fifths seen once. Sequencing was carried out using peripheral blood. Receptors were obtained from a woman in her seventies who had recovered from COVID-19. The CDR3 runs from the conserved cysteine through the conserved F or W. Each record gives: clone size, V gene, J gene, CDR3 length, D gene, CDR3 DNA, CDR3 protein. A D gene is named only where the DNA matches it firmly. Not all rows give a size; the values are once, few, many and, for expanded clones, a class.

clone_size: once
v_call: TRBV18
j_call: TRBJ2-5
cdr3_length: 13
d_call: .
cdr3_nt: TGTGCCAGCTCACCACTTCGGGGGGAGACCCAGTACTTC
cdr3_aa: CASSPLRGETQYF

clone_size: .
v_call: TRBV19
j_call: TRBJ1-2
cdr3_length: 16
d_call: TRBD1
cdr3_nt: TGTGCCAGTAGTATAGCCCCACAGGGGGGCCCCTATGGCTACACCTTC
cdr3_aa: CASSIAPQGGPYGYTF

clone_size: .
v_call: TRBV9
j_call: TRBJ2-3
cdr3_length: 15
d_call: TRBD1
cdr3_nt: TGTGCCAGCAGCGTAGTGGGACAGGGGTTACATACGCAGTATTTT
cdr3_aa: CASSVVGQGLHTQYF

clone_size: .
v_call: TRBV12-3/TRBV12-4
j_call: TRBJ2-1
cdr3_length: 13
d_call: .
cdr3_nt: TGTGCCAGCAGTTTAGTAGGAGGGGGCTTTGAGTTCTTC
cdr3_aa: CASSLVGGGFEFF

clone_size: .
v_call: TRBV7-3
j_call: TRBJ1-1
cdr3_length: 13
d_call: .
cdr3_nt: TGTGCCAGCAGCCCCCAGGGTGGCACTGAAGCTTTCTTT
cdr3_aa: CASSPQGGTEAFF

clone_size: .
v_call: TRBV30
j_call: TRBJ2-7
cdr3_length: 12
d_call: .
cdr3_nt: TGTGCCTGGAGGACTCGCTCCTACGAGCAGTACTTC
cdr3_aa: CAWRTRSYEQYF

clone_size: .
v_call: TRBV5-3
j_call: TRBJ2-7
cdr3_length: 16
d_call: TRBD2
cdr3_nt: TGTGCCAGAAGCACCCGGACTAGCGGGAGGTACTACGAGCAGTACTTC
cdr3_aa: CARSTRTSGRYYEQYF

clone_size: .
v_call: TRBV19
j_call: TRBJ1-2
cdr3_length: 15
d_call: TRBD1
cdr3_nt: TGTGCCAGTAGTCCAATGTTGGGACAGGACTATGGCTACACCTTC
cdr3_aa: CASSPMLGQDYGYTF

clone_size: .
v_call: TRBV6-5
j_call: TRBJ1-4
cdr3_length: 16
d_call: .
cdr3_nt: TGTGCCAGCAGTTACTCGATCCAGCGGCTGAATGAAAAACTGTTTTTT
cdr3_aa: CASSYSIQRLNEKLFF

clone_size: .
v_call: TRBV30
j_call: TRBJ2-3
cdr3_length: 16
d_call: TRBD1
cdr3_nt: TGTGCCTGGAGTCGGGCAATAGCGGGACAGGGGGATACGCAGTATTTT
cdr3_aa: CAWSRAIAGQGDTQYF

clone_size: .
v_call: TRBV7-9
j_call: TRBJ1-3
cdr3_length: 16
d_call: .
cdr3_nt: TGTGCCAGCACCCGGGGGGGTTCGACCTCTGGAAACACCATATATTTT
cdr3_aa: CASTRGGSTSGNTIYF

clone_size: .
v_call: TRBV5-1
j_call: TRBJ2-3
cdr3_length: 14
d_call: .
cdr3_nt: TGCGCCAGCAGCTTGGAAGCCCTCGGGGATACGCAGTATTTT
cdr3_aa: CASSLEALGDTQYF

clone_size: .
v_call: TRBV7-3
j_call: TRBJ2-1
cdr3_length: 14
d_call: TRBD1
cdr3_nt: TGTGCCAGCAGCCTCGCAGGGGGCTACAATGAGCAGTTCTTC
cdr3_aa: CASSLAGGYNEQFF

clone_size: .
v_call: TRBV13
j_call: TRBJ1-1
cdr3_length: 16
d_call: TRBD1
cdr3_nt: TGTGCCAGCAGCTGGCCTCAGGGGGACAGGGCGTCTGAAGCTTTCTTT
cdr3_aa: CASSWPQGDRASEAFF

clone_size: once
v_call: TRBV6-5
j_call: TRBJ2-7
cdr3_length: 14
d_call: .
cdr3_nt: TGTGCCAGCAGGAAGACCGGGACACCCTACGAGCAGTACTTC
cdr3_aa: CASRKTGTPYEQYF

clone_size: .
v_call: TRBV24-1
j_call: TRBJ2-7
cdr3_length: 14
d_call: .
cdr3_nt: TGTGCCACCAGTGATCCTACAGCTACCTACGAGCAGTACTTC
cdr3_aa: CATSDPTATYEQYF

clone_size: .
v_call: TRBV11-2
j_call: TRBJ1-1
cdr3_length: 13
d_call: .
cdr3_nt: TGTGCCAGCAGCTCACTCAACAGTGCTGAAGCTTTCTTT
cdr3_aa: CASSSLNSAEAFF

clone_size: .
v_call: TRBV28
j_call: TRBJ1-6
cdr3_length: 15
d_call: .
cdr3_nt: TGTGCCAGCAGTACCACGGCGGGGGTGAATTCACCCCTCCACTTT
cdr3_aa: CASSTTAGVNSPLHF

clone_size: .
v_call: TRBV3-1/TRBV3-2
j_call: TRBJ2-3
cdr3_length: 17
d_call: TRBD2
cdr3_nt: TGTGCCAGCAGCCATCAGTGGGGGGGAGAGGGGACAGATACGCAGTATTTT
cdr3_aa: CASSHQWGGEGTDTQYF

clone_size: .
v_call: TRBV3-1/TRBV3-2
j_call: TRBJ2-7
cdr3_length: 15
d_call: TRBD2
cdr3_nt: TGTGCCAGCAGCCTCCTAGCGGGAGGCGGGTACGAGCAGTACTTC
cdr3_aa: CASSLLAGGGYEQYF

clone_size: .
v_call: TRBV11-2
j_call: TRBJ2-1
cdr3_length: 15
d_call: .
cdr3_nt: TGTGCCAGCAGCTTAGATTGGGGGCAGCACAATGAGCAGTTCTTC
cdr3_aa: CASSLDWGQHNEQFF

clone_size: .
v_call: TRBV7-2
j_call: TRBJ1-3
cdr3_length: 16
d_call: .
cdr3_nt: TGTGCCAGCACCCCCCCGGGGGACCGGACCGGAAACACCATATATTTT
cdr3_aa: CASTPPGDRTGNTIYF

clone_size: .
v_call: TRBV29-1
j_call: TRBJ2-7
cdr3_length: 13
d_call: TRBD2
cdr3_nt: TGCAGCGCGTCTTGGAAGCGGGAAGGGGAGCAGTACTTC
cdr3_aa: CSASWKREGEQYF

clone_size: once
v_call: TRBV7-2
j_call: TRBJ2-3
cdr3_length: 15
d_call: .
cdr3_nt: TGTGCCAGCAGGGGTAGCGGCTTCAACACAGATACGCAGTATTTT
cdr3_aa: CASRGSGFNTDTQYF

clone_size: .
v_call: TRBV7-2
j_call: TRBJ2-1
cdr3_length: 15
d_call: TRBD1
cdr3_nt: TGTGCCAGCAGCGTTACAGGGGAACGGTACAATGAGCAGTTCTTC
cdr3_aa: CASSVTGERYNEQFF

clone_size: .
v_call: TRBV5-5
j_call: TRBJ1-2
cdr3_length: 15
d_call: TRBD1
cdr3_nt: TGTGCCAGCAGCGGTATCTCAAACAGGGGGGTTGGCTACACCTTC
cdr3_aa: CASSGISNRGVGYTF

clone_size: .
v_call: TRBV16
j_call: TRBJ1-5
cdr3_length: 17
d_call: .
cdr3_nt: TGTGCCAGCAGCCCCCCTCAGGGCCCCGGGTACAATCAGCCCCAGCATTTT
cdr3_aa: CASSPPQGPGYNQPQHF

clone_size: few
v_call: TRBV19
j_call: TRBJ1-1
cdr3_length: 14
d_call: .
cdr3_nt: TGTGCCAGTAGTATAGGGCATACGAACACTGAAGCTTTCTTT
cdr3_aa: CASSIGHTNTEAFF

clone_size: .
v_call: TRBV2
j_call: TRBJ1-1
cdr3_length: 11
d_call: .
cdr3_nt: TGTGCCAGCAGCCAGACAGCCGAAGCTTTCTTT
cdr3_aa: CASSQTAEAFF

clone_size: .
v_call: TRBV7-6
j_call: TRBJ1-1
cdr3_length: 15
d_call: TRBD1
cdr3_nt: TGTGCCAGCAGCTTAGCGGGACAGGGGTACACTGAAGCTTTCTTT
cdr3_aa: CASSLAGQGYTEAFF

clone_size: .
v_call: TRBV19
j_call: TRBJ1-5
cdr3_length: 13
d_call: .
cdr3_nt: TGTGCCAGTAGTATAGGTGGGGGGCAGCCCCAGCATTTT
cdr3_aa: CASSIGGGQPQHF

clone_size: .
v_call: TRBV10-3
j_call: TRBJ2-1
cdr3_length: 14
d_call: .
cdr3_nt: TGTGCCATCAGGGACTCCTCCTCCTACAATGAGCAGTTCTTC
cdr3_aa: CAIRDSSSYNEQFF

clone_size: .
v_call: TRBV5-1
j_call: TRBJ1-2
cdr3_length: 12
d_call: .
cdr3_nt: TGCGCCAGCAGCCAGGACAGCAGTGGCTACACCTTC
cdr3_aa: CASSQDSSGYTF

clone_size: .
v_call: TRBV6-5
j_call: TRBJ1-6
cdr3_length: 14
d_call: .
cdr3_nt: TGTGCCAGCAGTTTCGGAGGGGATCATTCACCCCTCCACTTT
cdr3_aa: CASSFGGDHSPLHF

clone_size: once
v_call: TRBV9
j_call: TRBJ2-7
cdr3_length: 16
d_call: TRBD2
cdr3_nt: TGTGCCAGCAGCGTAGGTTCAAGCGGGAGCTCCTACGAGCAGTACTTC
cdr3_aa: CASSVGSSGSSYEQYF

clone_size: .
v_call: TRBV18
j_call: TRBJ2-7
cdr3_length: 13
d_call: .
cdr3_nt: TGTGCCAGCACTCGGGGGACAGCCTACGAGCAGTACTTC
cdr3_aa: CASTRGTAYEQYF

clone_size: .
v_call: TRBV5-1
j_call: TRBJ2-1
cdr3_length: 14
d_call: TRBD2
cdr3_nt: TGCGCCAGCAGGTTACTAGCGGGGGACAATGAGCAGTTCTTC
cdr3_aa: CASRLLAGDNEQFF

clone_size: .
v_call: TRBV5-4
j_call: TRBJ1-2
cdr3_length: 15
d_call: TRBD1
cdr3_nt: TGTGCCAGCAGCCCGACTGGACAGGCTAACTATGGCTACACCTTC
cdr3_aa: CASSPTGQANYGYTF

clone_size: .
v_call: TRBV25-1
j_call: TRBJ1-2
cdr3_length: 17
d_call: TRBD1
cdr3_nt: TGTGCCAGCAGTAGTCTGACTGCCCTGACAGGGGACTATGGCTACACCTTC
cdr3_aa: CASSSLTALTGDYGYTF

clone_size: .
v_call: TRBV2
j_call: TRBJ2-1
cdr3_length: 16
d_call: TRBD2
cdr3_nt: TGTGCCAGCAGTCCGCAGGGACTAGCGGTCTACAATGAGCAGTTCTTC
cdr3_aa: CASSPQGLAVYNEQFF

clone_size: .
v_call: TRBV5-5
j_call: TRBJ1-1
cdr3_length: 15
d_call: TRBD1
cdr3_nt: TGTGCCAGCAGCCCCACGACAGGGTTGAACACTGAAGCTTTCTTT
cdr3_aa: CASSPTTGLNTEAFF

clone_size: .
v_call: TRBV6-5
j_call: TRBJ2-2
cdr3_length: 16
d_call: TRBD2
cdr3_nt: TGTGCCAGCAGTTACCCCGGGACTAGGGGCTCCGGGGAGCTGTTTTTT
cdr3_aa: CASSYPGTRGSGELFF

clone_size: .
v_call: TRBV30
j_call: TRBJ1-6
cdr3_length: 14
d_call: .
cdr3_nt: TGTGCCTGGAGTGTACTACAGGCTAATTCACCCCTCCACTTT
cdr3_aa: CAWSVLQANSPLHF

clone_size: .
v_call: TRBV19
j_call: TRBJ2-6
cdr3_length: 18
d_call: .
cdr3_nt: TGTGCCAGTAGTATAGGCGGGTCCTCCTTATCTGGGGCCAACGTCCTGACTTTC
cdr3_aa: CASSIGGSSLSGANVLTF

clone_size: .
v_call: TRBV7-2
j_call: TRBJ1-3
cdr3_length: 14
d_call: TRBD1
cdr3_nt: TGTGCCAGCAGCCGGGACAGGAGGGGAAACACCATATATTTT
cdr3_aa: CASSRDRRGNTIYF

clone_size: .
v_call: TRBV19
j_call: TRBJ1-4
cdr3_length: 17
d_call: TRBD1
cdr3_nt: TGTGCCAGTAGTTCCCGGACAGGGAGGGCGTCTAATGAAAAACTGTTTTTT
cdr3_aa: CASSSRTGRASNEKLFF

clone_size: .
v_call: TRBV5-1
j_call: TRBJ1-2
cdr3_length: 15
d_call: .
cdr3_nt: TGCGCCAGCAGCTTGGATCGCAGGATCCGCTATGGCTACACCTTC
cdr3_aa: CASSLDRRIRYGYTF

clone_size: .
v_call: TRBV7-2
j_call: TRBJ2-7
cdr3_length: 15
d_call: TRBD1
cdr3_nt: TGTGCCAGCAGCTTAGGGACAGGGGGTTGGGGGGAGCAGTACTTC
cdr3_aa: CASSLGTGGWGEQYF

clone_size: .
v_call: TRBV25-1
j_call: TRBJ2-7
cdr3_length: 14
d_call: .
cdr3_nt: TGTGCCAGCAGTCCCAATGGGCGGGCCTACGAGCAGTACTTC
cdr3_aa: CASSPNGRAYEQYF

clone_size: few
v_call: TRBV3-1/TRBV3-2
j_call: TRBJ1-2
cdr3_length: 14
d_call: .
cdr3_nt: TGTGCCAGCAGCCAAGGACTCCCATACGCGGGCTACACCTTC
cdr3_aa: CASSQGLPYAGYTF

clone_size: .
v_call: TRBV7-6
j_call: TRBJ1-4
cdr3_length: 16
d_call: .
cdr3_nt: TGTGCCAGCAGCTTAGGCGAACTACGGGCTAATGAAAAACTGTTTTTT
cdr3_aa: CASSLGELRANEKLFF

clone_size: .
v_call: TRBV5-1
j_call: TRBJ1-2
cdr3_length: 14
d_call: TRBD1
cdr3_nt: TGCGCCAGCCGCCAAGGCCGGGACAGGGATGGCTACACCTTC
cdr3_aa: CASRQGRDRDGYTF

clone_size: .
v_call: TRBV28
j_call: TRBJ1-5
cdr3_length: 16
d_call: .
cdr3_nt: TGTGCCAGCAGTTTAGCCTGGAGGGGAAGCAATCAGCCCCAGCATTTT
cdr3_aa: CASSLAWRGSNQPQHF

clone_size: few
v_call: TRBV5-8
j_call: TRBJ1-1
cdr3_length: 14
d_call: .
cdr3_nt: TGTGCCAGCAGCTTACTTTATGGACATGTTGAAGCTTTCTTT
cdr3_aa: CASSLLYGHVEAFF

clone_size: .
v_call: TRBV18
j_call: TRBJ1-2
cdr3_length: 14
d_call: .
cdr3_nt: TGTGCCAGCTCACAGGACCCCGGGGGCTATGGCTACACCTTC
cdr3_aa: CASSQDPGGYGYTF

clone_size: .
v_call: TRBV6-5
j_call: TRBJ1-2
cdr3_length: 15
d_call: TRBD1
cdr3_nt: TGTGCCAGCAGTCCCCGGACAGGGGCCTTCTATGGCTACACCTTC
cdr3_aa: CASSPRTGAFYGYTF

clone_size: .
v_call: TRBV29-1
j_call: TRBJ2-1
cdr3_length: 13
d_call: TRBD1
cdr3_nt: TGCAGCGCCAGGGGGAGCTCCTACAATGAGCAGTTCTTC
cdr3_aa: CSARGSSYNEQFF

clone_size: .
v_call: TRBV18
j_call: TRBJ1-4
cdr3_length: 16
d_call: TRBD1
cdr3_nt: TGTGCCAGCTCACCCTCCCCTCTGGACAGGTCTGAAAAACTGTTTTTT
cdr3_aa: CASSPSPLDRSEKLFF

clone_size: .
v_call: TRBV5-4
j_call: TRBJ1-2
cdr3_length: 15
d_call: .
cdr3_nt: TGTGCCAGCAGCTTGAGAGGCGCCGGAAACTATGGCTACACCTTC
cdr3_aa: CASSLRGAGNYGYTF